This T cell receptor beta chain was captured in a study of CD8+ T cells in alopecia areata. Extracted RNA was reverse transcribed into cDNA, the sequencing template. Some clones are missing from TCRdb's copy, which holds only in-frame ones; the method was immunoSEQ multiplex PCR. Of some 110,000 clones in the sample, less than 80% are singletons; the top ten hold approximately 3%. This clone was seen a handful of times. This TCR came from a human donor in good health. The sample taken for sequencing was CD4+ T cells sorted from blood.

The DNA for the CDR3 is TGCAGCGTTCTTCTGGGCGGCCCGACTTCACCCCTCCACTTT. Translated: CSVLLGGPTSPLHF. The chain is built from TRBV29-1 and TRBJ1-6; D unresolved. This CDR3 comprises 14 residues. Trimming removed 5 bases at V and 9 bases at J, with 17 bases between. Germline-derived CDR1 and CDR2 are SQVTM and ANQGSEA. Combining the CDR3 with reference TRBV29-1 and TRBJ1-6 gives the whole variable domain SAVISQKPSRDICQRGTSLTIQCQVDSQVTMMFWYRQQPGQSLTLIATANQGSEATYESGFVIDKFPISRPNLTFSTLTVSNMSPEDSSIYLCSVLLGGPTSPLHFGNGTRLTVT.